The 5 T cell receptor beta chains given below trace back to one sample, sequenced in a study of human T cells and chemical hapten exposure. Time point denoted: patch test 3, about 24 weeks after DPC sensitization. Stated treatment: therapeutic diphenylcyclopropenone sensitization with weekly scalp DPC. Before extraction, the whole blood was not fractionated, and total RNA was taken from it. MiXCR, run by TCRdb on the RACE reads, gives a single entry per CDR3 protein. There are roughly 40,000 distinct CDR3 sequences in the sample; 10% to 15% occur only once, and around 2.5% lies in the top ten. The sample was whole blood, taken in connection with sensitization to the hapten diphenylcyclopropenone (DPC). The source of these receptors is a woman in her 40s with alopecia areata. Some clones in this sample may be carry-over from other donors' samples.

The chain carries TRBV28 and TRBJ1-5; TRBD1 aligns across 8 bases. Germline V lookup: CDR1 MDHEN, CDR2 SYDVKM. CDR3 length equals 18 residues. With 6 bases clipped from V and 5 bases from J, the junction kept 18 bases outside the gene matches. The CDR3 sequence: CASRSENRQGATHQPQHF. Written as DNA, the CDR3 is TGTGCCAGCAGGTCTGAGAATCGCCAGGGGGCAACCCATCAGCCCCAGCATTTT.

The chain carries TRBV24-1 and TRBJ2-7; D call uncertain. From germline, CDR1 is KGHDR and CDR2 SFDVKD. This CDR3 contains 14 residues. The V end lost 0 bases, the J end lost 2 bases, and 7 bases lay between the germline ends. CDR3 loop: CATSDLGWPYEQYF. CDR3 in DNA: TGTGCCACCAGTGATTTGGGTTGGCCCTACGAGCAGTACTTC.

This clonotype was recorded at least ten times. The chain uses TRBV23-1 and TRBJ1-2; weak D call: TRBD1 (5 bases). TRBV23-1 is annotated as an ORF whose role is uncertain. Trimming took off 8 bases at V and 8 bases at J, with 21 bases between the two ends. There are 14 residues in the CDR3. This CDR3 reads CASGSDGRGEGYTF. The CDR3, as DNA: TGCGCCAGCGGCTCAGACGGGAGGGGCGAAGGCTACACCTTC.

The chain links TRBV29-1 to TRBJ1-5, with 8 positions matching TRBD1. The CDR3 loop spans 13 amino acids. Germline values: CDR1 SQVTM, CDR2 ANQGSEA. J was trimmed by 2 bases and V by 6 bases; bases with no gene match: 3. The CDR3 nucleotides are TGCAGCGTCCGGACAGGGCGCAATCAGCCCCAGCATTTT. Translated: CSVRTGRNQPQHF.

The chain joins TRBV10-3 to TRBJ2-7; 9 bases fit TRBD1. Germline CDR1 is ENHRY and CDR2 is SYGVKD. The CDR3 consists of 16 residues. Trimming took 2 bases from V and 0 from J; bases not matched to a gene: 5. CDR3 protein: CAISETGGLNSYEQYF. CDR3 sequence (DNA): TGTGCCATCAGTGAGACAGGGGGCCTCAACTCCTACGAGCAGTACTTC.